The rows below give T cell receptor beta chains drawn from one sample of a study of vaccination and CD4 T cells after COVID-19. Each CDR3 protein is one row after TCRdb ran MiXCR on the PCR reads. Of around 14,000 distinct CDR3 sequences in the sample, approximately 69% were seen once. The sequences come from CD4+ T cells from blood, collected after SARS-CoV-2 vaccination. Receptors originate from a human donor who had recovered from COVID-19. The CDR3 runs from the conserved cysteine through the conserved F or W. The order of the fields is V gene, J gene, CDR3 protein.

TRBV20-1,TRBJ2-1,CSASARRNEQFF
TRBV12-3/TRBV12-4,TRBJ1-5,CASSTTGGASWNQPQHF
TRBV10-3,TRBJ1-2,CAISAPGIRYGYTF
TRBV18,TRBJ2-7,CASSPGVMEQYF
TRBV6-1,TRBJ1-1,CASRRGQNVNTEAFF
TRBV15,TRBJ1-5,CATSRDQQGRQPQHF
TRBV6-1,TRBJ2-5,CASSVVPGEGQETQYF
TRBV27,TRBJ2-7,CASSPDRDEQYF
TRBV27,TRBJ2-7,CASSPAGGYEQYF
TRBV20-1,TRBJ2-1,CSANNRGDNEQFF
TRBV18,TRBJ1-2,CASSPEQLYGYTF
TRBV20-1,TRBJ2-2,CSARLWRDQNTGELFF
TRBV20-1,TRBJ1-1,CSARDHRRGNTEAFF
TRBV15,TRBJ1-1,CATSLPQGRKAFF
TRBV29-1,TRBJ1-1,CSVEGGQGAFF
TRBV7-9,TRBJ2-3,CASSYNSGRAFGDTQYF
TRBV7-9,TRBJ1-5,CASSLVGSNQPQHF
TRBV6-1,TRBJ1-6,CASTPLRGGSPLHF
TRBV5-4,TRBJ2-1,CASSYGTSGSRNEQFF
TRBV5-1,TRBJ2-3,CASSFLAGGTDTQYF
TRBV12-3/TRBV12-4,TRBJ2-5,CASSRDSVETQYF
TRBV6-5,TRBJ2-5,CASSLLREETQYF
TRBV7-2,TRBJ1-2,CASSFRDGSYGYTF
TRBV20-1,TRBJ1-1,CSARQGITEAFF
TRBV6-5,TRBJ1-2,CASSYNWVDGYTF
TRBV6-1,TRBJ2-1,CASTRRGEGDEQFF
TRBV7-7,TRBJ2-5,CASSLLAGGIAETQYF
TRBV5-4,TRBJ1-1,CASSPELGLNTEAFF
TRBV27,TRBJ2-7,CASSPLGGAPYEQYF
TRBV12-3/TRBV12-4,TRBJ2-7,CASSLPMDRDGYEQYF
TRBV7-8,TRBJ2-3,CASSWTSGRGTDTQYF
TRBV7-9,TRBJ1-4,CASSPLGEKLFF
TRBV6-5,TRBJ2-2,CASSYPPLKRVNTGELFF
TRBV6-1,TRBJ1-1,CASSALVTFF
TRBV29-1,TRBJ1-1,CSVGRASAEAFF
TRBV27,TRBJ2-2,CASSLGLAGVSGELFF
TRBV19,TRBJ2-4,CASSPALESIQYF
TRBV20-1,TRBJ2-7,CSAGGTGPYEQYF
TRBV20-1,TRBJ1-1,CSASNPTGGDTEAFF
TRBV11-2,TRBJ1-2,CASSPGSGYTF
TRBV4-1,TRBJ1-5,CASSQGWIGGGNQPQHF
TRBV7-2,TRBJ2-7,CASGVGGISSYEQYF
TRBV6-1,TRBJ1-1,CASSESRDEAFF
TRBV7-4,TRBJ1-4,CASSRSGGSNDEKLFF
TRBV7-2,TRBJ1-4,CASSWGTSPRGTNEKLFF
TRBV7-3,TRBJ2-4,CASSLDGENIQYF
TRBV20-1,TRBJ2-1,CSARDARGGYEQFF
TRBV19,TRBJ1-2,CTSSIEGRRGYTF
TRBV10-3,TRBJ1-2,CAISAPPTGLSYGYTF
TRBV7-3,TRBJ1-6,CASSLNTAANSPLHF
TRBV7-6,TRBJ2-5,CASNSGQLPQETQYF
TRBV28,TRBJ1-2,CASRQQGAQGYTF
TRBV28,TRBJ2-7,CASSLIPARTGTYEQYF
TRBV15,TRBJ2-5,CATSRLTTGGPQETQYF
TRBV7-2,TRBJ2-7,CASSLVGGSYEQYF
TRBV20-1,TRBJ2-1,CSATRRGNEQFF
TRBV19,TRBJ2-4,CASSARDGSKNIQYF
TRBV6-5,TRBJ1-6,CASSYSGTGFHNSPLHF
TRBV7-2,TRBJ2-5,CASSLVQGFSQTQYF
TRBV6-1,TRBJ1-5,CASSEGGNQPQHF